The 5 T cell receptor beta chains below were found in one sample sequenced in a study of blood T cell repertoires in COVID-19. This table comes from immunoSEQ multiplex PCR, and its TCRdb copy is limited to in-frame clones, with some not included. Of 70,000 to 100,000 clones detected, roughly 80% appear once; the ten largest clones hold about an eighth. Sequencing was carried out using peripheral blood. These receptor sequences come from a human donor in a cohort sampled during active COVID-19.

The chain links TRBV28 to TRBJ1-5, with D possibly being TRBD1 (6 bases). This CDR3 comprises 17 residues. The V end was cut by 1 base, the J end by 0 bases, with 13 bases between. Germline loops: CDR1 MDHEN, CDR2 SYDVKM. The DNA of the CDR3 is TGTGCCAGCAGTTTATTCGGCAGGGGCAATAGCAATCAGCCCCAGCATTTT. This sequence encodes CASSLFGRGNSNQPQHF.

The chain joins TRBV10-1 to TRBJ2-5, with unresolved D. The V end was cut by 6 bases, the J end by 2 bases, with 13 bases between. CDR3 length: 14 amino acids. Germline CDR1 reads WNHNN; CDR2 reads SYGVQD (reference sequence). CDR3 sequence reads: CASSPWPSQETQYF. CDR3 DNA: TGCGCCAGCAGCCCCTGGCCGTCGCAAGAGACCCAGTACTTC.

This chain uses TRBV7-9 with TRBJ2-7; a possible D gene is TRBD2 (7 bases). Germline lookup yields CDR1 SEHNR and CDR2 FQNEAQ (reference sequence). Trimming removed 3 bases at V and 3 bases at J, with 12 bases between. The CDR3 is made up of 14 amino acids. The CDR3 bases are TGTGCCAGCAGCTTCGCGGGGGCCCACTACGAGCAGTACTTC. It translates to CASSFAGAHYEQYF.

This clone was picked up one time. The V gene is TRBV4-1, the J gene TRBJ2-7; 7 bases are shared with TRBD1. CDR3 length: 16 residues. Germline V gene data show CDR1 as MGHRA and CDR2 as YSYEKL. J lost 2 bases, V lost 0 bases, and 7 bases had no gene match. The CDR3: CASSQDDRDRAYEQYF. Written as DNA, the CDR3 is TGCGCCAGCAGCCAAGATGATCGTGACAGGGCCTACGAGCAGTACTTC.

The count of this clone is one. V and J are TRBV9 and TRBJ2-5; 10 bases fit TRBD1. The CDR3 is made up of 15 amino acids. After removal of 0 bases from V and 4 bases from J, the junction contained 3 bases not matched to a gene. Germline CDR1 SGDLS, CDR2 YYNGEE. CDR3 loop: CASSVEGTGVETQYF. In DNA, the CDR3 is TGTGCCAGCAGCGTAGAGGGGACAGGGGTAGAGACCCAGTACTTC.